These T cell receptor beta chains were read from a single sample in a study of technical replicates of blood from a few donors. Repertoires were generated with immunoSEQ multiplex PCR, while TCRdb's copy carries only in-frame clones and drops some. The repertoire holds about 88,000 clones, with approximately 90% as singletons. Input material: T cells isolated from PBMCs. These receptors all stem from a human donor in good health. Both conserved end residues are part of each CDR3.

TRBV5-1	CASSLVTLQETQYF
TRBV7-9	CASSPQATSGVYNEQFF
TRBV6-6	CASSRRDRSIYEQYF
TRBV2	CATVTGTAINEQFF
TRBV6-5	CASSYVGTGNTEAFF
TRBV29-1	CSVQGTSGRWGTDTQYF
TRBV21-1	CASSKGQDVNTEAFF
TRBV7-9	CASSLAGSGSFHEQYF
TRBV27	CASSSEHMPYEQYF
TRBV5-1	CASSDTGTGGGYTF